This T cell receptor (beta chain) derives from a study of T cells in Graves' hyperthyroidism and ophthalmopathy. This clonotype has at least ten counts. The TCR beta CDR3 regions underwent amplification using RNA transcripts as the source. TCR CDR3 underwent first-round RT-PCR with the HTBI primer set. A single record per CDR3 protein comes from TCRdb applying MiXCR to the multiplex PCR reads. This table has about 270,000 distinct CDR3 sequences, around 20% appearing once. Germline loops: CDR1 LGHDT, CDR2 YNNKEL (reference sequence). The CDR3 runs to 12 residues. The ends were cut back, 3 bases at V and 5 bases at J, with 4 bases in the middle.

The V call is TRBV3-1, the J call TRBJ2-2; D not certain. The sample comprised blood. The TCR comes from a man aged 25 to 45 with Graves' ophthalmopathy. CDR3 bases: TGTGCCAGCAGCCATGAAACCGGGGAGCTGTTTTTT. Translation gives CASSHETGELFF.